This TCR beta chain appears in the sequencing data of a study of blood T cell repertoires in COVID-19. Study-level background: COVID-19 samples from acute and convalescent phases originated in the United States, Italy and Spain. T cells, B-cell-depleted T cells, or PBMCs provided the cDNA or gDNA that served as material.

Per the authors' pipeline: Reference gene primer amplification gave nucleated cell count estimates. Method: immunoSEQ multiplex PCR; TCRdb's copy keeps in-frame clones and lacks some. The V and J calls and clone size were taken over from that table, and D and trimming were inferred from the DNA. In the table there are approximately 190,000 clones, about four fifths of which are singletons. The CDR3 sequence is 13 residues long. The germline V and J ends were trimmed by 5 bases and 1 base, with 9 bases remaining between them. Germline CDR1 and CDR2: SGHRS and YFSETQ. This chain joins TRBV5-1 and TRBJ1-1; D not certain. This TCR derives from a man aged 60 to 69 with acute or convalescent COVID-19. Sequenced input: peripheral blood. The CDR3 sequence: CASRADPNTEAFF. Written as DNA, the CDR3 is TGCGCCAGCAGGGCAGATCCGAACACTGAAGCTTTCTTT.